One T cell receptor (beta chain) is described in this entry. Its antigen remains unidentified. The data originate from a study of cytomegalovirus exposure and HLA in healthy donors. TCRdb's table, derived via immunoSEQ multiplex PCR, lists solely in-frame clones and lacks some. The sample includes 200,000 to 250,000 clones, around 90% of them seen just once. Study-level results: The tendency of first-cohort TCR clusters to co-occur in the 100 to 150 validation repertoires was identified by a subsequent analysis. Reportedly, diagnosis of cytomegalovirus status by the classifier showed high specificity and sensitivity. 150 to 200 TCR beta chains were listed as cytomegalovirus-associated.

V was pared by 5 bases and J by 5 bases, with 18 bases between. CDR3 length: 15 amino acids. Germline V lookup: CDR1 SNHLY, CDR2 FYNNEI. The chain combines TRBV2 with TRBJ1-1; D is unresolved. Sequenced sample: PBMCs. The receptor's source is a woman between 18 and 29 years old in good health and CMV-seropositive. The DNA for the CDR3 is TGTGCCAGCAGTTTTGTAGACCCGACGGGGACTGAAGCTTTCTTT. This gives the protein CASSFVDPTGTEAFF.